This TCR beta chain was obtained from a study of blood T cell repertoires in COVID-19. Remarks on this clone: Additional DNA sequences in this sample encode the identical CDR3.

The CDR3 is made up of 13 amino acids. Trimming cost V 3 bases and J 4 bases, with 6 bases left between them. Using immunoSEQ multiplex PCR, the repertoire was profiled, and TCRdb retains in-frame clones only, with some absent. The data show around 210,000 clones, around four fifths seen once. The sample consisted of peripheral blood. This clonotype originated in a man in his sixties with COVID-19, enrolled during active disease. The chain couples TRBV12-3 or TRBV12-4 to TRBJ2-2, with TRBD1 as a possible D gene (5 bases). The CDR3 DNA follows: TGTGCCAGCAGTTTTAGGGGCACCGGGGAGCTGTTTTTT. Protein: CASSFRGTGELFF.